This T cell receptor beta chain was identified during a study of T-cell memory formation after mild COVID-19. Each CDR3 protein gets one entry after TCRdb re-called the 5' RACE reads with MiXCR. Among about 410,000 distinct CDR3 sequences listed, roughly 17% were seen once. This clonotype has just a few counts. Trimming took off 5 bases at V and 0 bases at J, with 10 bases between the two ends. CDR3 size: 15 residues. Germline V gene data show CDR1 as SEHNR and CDR2 as FQNEAQ (reference sequence). Material: PBMCs or a T cell subset sorted from them (not recorded which). The rearrangement links TRBV7-9 to TRBJ2-2; possibly TRBD1 for D (7 bases). This clonotype originated in a man younger than 35 who had mild COVID-19 (a few samples of this study predate the infection). Cell type and time point are not known. CDR3 DNA sequence: TGTGCCAGCAGCCGCGGGACAGCGAACACCGGGGAGCTGTTTTTT. As protein: CASSRGTANTGELFF.